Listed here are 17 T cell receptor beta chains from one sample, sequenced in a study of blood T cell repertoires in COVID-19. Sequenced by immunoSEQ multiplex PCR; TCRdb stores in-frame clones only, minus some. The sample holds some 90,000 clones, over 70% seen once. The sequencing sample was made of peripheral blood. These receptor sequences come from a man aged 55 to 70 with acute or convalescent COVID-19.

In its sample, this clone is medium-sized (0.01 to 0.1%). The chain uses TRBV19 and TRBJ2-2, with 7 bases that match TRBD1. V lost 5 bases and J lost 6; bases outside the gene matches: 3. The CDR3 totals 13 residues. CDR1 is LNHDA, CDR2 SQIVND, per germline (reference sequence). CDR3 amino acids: CASSQQGPGELFF. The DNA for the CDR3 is TGTGCCAGTAGTCAACAGGGGCCCGGGGAGCTGTTTTTT.

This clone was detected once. CDR3 DNA: TGTGCCAGCAGCCCTCAGGGGGGAAATTCACCCCTCCACTTT. This translates into CASSPQGGNSPLHF. The V and J genes are TRBV9 and TRBJ1-6; 7 bases agree with TRBD1. The CDR3 has 14 amino acids. After removal of 4 bases from V and 7 bases from J, the junction contained 5 bases not matched to a gene. Germline V lookup: CDR1 SGDLS, CDR2 YYNGEE. Full variable domain (outside the CDR3, taken from reference TRBV9 and TRBJ1-6): DSGVTQTPKHLITATGQRVTLRCSPRSGDLSVYWYQQSLDQGLQFLIQYYNGEERAKGNILERFSAQQFPDLHSELNLSSLELGDSALYFCASSPQGGNSPLHFGNGTRLTVT.

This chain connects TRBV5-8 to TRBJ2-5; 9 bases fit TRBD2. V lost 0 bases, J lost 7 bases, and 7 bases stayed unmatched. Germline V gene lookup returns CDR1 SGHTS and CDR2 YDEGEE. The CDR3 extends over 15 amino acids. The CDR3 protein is CASSLALGSGGTQYF. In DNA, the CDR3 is TGTGCCAGCAGCTTGGCCTTGGGTAGCGGGGGGACCCAGTACTTC.

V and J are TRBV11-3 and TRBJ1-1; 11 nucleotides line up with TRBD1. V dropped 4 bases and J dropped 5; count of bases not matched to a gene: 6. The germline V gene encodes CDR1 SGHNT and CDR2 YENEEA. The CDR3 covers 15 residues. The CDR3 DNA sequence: TGTGCCAGCAGCTCGCCCGGGACAGGGGGTACTGAAGCTTTCTTT. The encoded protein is CASSSPGTGGTEAFF.

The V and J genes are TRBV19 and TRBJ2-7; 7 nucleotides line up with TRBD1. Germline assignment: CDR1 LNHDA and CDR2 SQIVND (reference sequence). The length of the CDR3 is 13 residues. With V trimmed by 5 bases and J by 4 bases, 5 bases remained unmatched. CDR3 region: CASSGDSGYEQYF. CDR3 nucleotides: TGTGCCAGTAGTGGGGACAGCGGATACGAGCAGTACTTC.

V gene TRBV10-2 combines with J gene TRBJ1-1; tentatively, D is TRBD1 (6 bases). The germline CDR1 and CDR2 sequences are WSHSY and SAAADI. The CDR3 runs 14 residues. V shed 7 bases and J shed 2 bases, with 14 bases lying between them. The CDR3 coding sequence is TGCGCCAGCATCTCGGACAGACTTAACACTGAAGCTTTCTTT. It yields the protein CASISDRLNTEAFF.

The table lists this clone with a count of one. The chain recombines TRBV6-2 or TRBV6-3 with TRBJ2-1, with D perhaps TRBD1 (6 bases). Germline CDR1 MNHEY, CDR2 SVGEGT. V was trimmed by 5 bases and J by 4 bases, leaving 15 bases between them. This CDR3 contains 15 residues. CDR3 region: CASSPGQNQYNEQFF. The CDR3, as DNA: TGTGCCAGCAGTCCCGGACAGAATCAATACAATGAGCAGTTCTTC.

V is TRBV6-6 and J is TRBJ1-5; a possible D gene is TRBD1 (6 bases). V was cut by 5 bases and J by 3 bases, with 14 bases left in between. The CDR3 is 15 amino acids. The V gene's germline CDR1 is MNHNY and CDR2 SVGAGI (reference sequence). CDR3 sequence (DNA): TGTGCCAGCAGTACGAAACAGGGCCCCAATCAGCCCCAGCATTTT. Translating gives CASSTKQGPNQPQHF.

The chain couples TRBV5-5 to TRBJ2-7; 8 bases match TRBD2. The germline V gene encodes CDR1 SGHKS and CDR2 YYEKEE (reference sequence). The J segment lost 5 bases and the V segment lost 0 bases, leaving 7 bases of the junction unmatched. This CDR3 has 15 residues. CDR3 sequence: CASSLEVSGVHEQYF. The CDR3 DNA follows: TGTGCCAGCAGCTTGGAGGTTAGCGGGGTACACGAGCAGTACTTC.

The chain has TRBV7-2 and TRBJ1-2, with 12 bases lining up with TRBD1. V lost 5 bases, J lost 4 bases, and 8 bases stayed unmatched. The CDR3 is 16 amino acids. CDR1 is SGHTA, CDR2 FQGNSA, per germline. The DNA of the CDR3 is TGTGCCAGCAGCCCTAGTGGGACAGGGGGCATCTATGGCTACACCTTC. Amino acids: CASSPSGTGGIYGYTF.

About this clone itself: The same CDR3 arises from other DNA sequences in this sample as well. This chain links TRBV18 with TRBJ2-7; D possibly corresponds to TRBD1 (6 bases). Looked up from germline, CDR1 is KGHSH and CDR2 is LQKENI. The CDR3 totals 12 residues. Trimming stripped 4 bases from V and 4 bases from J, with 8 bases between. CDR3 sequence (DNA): TGTGCCAGCTCACGGACAGCATACGAGCAGTACTTC. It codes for CASSRTAYEQYF.

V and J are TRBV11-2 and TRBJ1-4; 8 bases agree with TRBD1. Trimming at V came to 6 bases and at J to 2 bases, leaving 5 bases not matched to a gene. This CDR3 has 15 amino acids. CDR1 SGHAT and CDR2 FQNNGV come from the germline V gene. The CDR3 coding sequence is TGTGCCAGCAGACCCCAGGGGGCTACTAATGAAAAACTGTTTTTT. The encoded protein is CASRPQGATNEKLFF.

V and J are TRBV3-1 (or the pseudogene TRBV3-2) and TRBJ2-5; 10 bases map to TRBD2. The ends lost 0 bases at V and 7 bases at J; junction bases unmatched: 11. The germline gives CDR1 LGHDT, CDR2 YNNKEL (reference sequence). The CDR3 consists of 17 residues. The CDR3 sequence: CASSQEYVAGGPRTQYF. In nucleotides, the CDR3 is TGTGCCAGCAGCCAAGAATATGTAGCGGGGGGCCCCCGGACCCAGTACTTC.

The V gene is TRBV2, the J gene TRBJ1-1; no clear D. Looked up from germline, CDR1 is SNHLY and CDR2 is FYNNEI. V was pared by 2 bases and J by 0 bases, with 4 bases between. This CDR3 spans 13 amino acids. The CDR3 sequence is CASSEQLNTEAFF. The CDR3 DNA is TGTGCCAGCAGTGAACAGTTGAACACTGAAGCTTTCTTT.

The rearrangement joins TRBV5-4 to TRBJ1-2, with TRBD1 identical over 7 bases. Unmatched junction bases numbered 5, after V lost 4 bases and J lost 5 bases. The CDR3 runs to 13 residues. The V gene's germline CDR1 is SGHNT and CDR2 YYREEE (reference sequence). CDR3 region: CASSRDRWYGYTF. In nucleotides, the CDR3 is TGTGCCAGCAGCCGGGACAGATGGTATGGCTACACCTTC.

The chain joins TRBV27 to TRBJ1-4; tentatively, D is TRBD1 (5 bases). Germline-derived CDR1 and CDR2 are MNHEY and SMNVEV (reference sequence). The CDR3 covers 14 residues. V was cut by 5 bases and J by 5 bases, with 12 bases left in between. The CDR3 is CASSLLGGNEKLFF. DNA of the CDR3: TGTGCCAGCAGTCTCTTGGGGGGGAATGAAAAACTGTTTTTT.

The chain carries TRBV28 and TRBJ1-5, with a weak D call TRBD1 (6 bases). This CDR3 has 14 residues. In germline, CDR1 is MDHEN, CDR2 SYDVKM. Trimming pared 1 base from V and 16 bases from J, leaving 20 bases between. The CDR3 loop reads CASSLSTNKNRVHF. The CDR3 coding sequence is TGTGCCAGCAGTTTATCAACGAATAAAAACAGGGTACATTTT. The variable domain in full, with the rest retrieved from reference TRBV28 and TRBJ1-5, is DVKVTQSSRYLVKRTGEKVFLECVQDMDHENMFWYRQDPGLGLRLIYFSYDVKMKEKGDIPEGYSVSREKKERFSLILESASTNQTSMYLCASSLSTNKNRVHFGDGTRLSIL.